Given below is one T cell receptor beta chain in context. Evenly divided among several immunoSEQ plates was the genomic DNA of each subset. Assay used: immunoSEQ multiplex PCR; TCRdb lists only in-frame clones, some missing. The table includes millions of clones, approximately 95% detected once. This CDR3 has 17 amino acids. The germline V gene encodes CDR1 MGHRA and CDR2 YSYEKL. The V and J ends lost 3 bases and 3 bases, in that order; junction bases with no gene match: 12. The data derive from a study of shared clonotypes between healthy human individuals. Study-wide background: Per donor, CD8 memory used one plate, CD8 naive used two, CD4 memory used three and CD4 naive used three.

V usage is TRBV4-1 and J usage is TRBJ1-1; 8 nucleotides agree with TRBD1. Material: naive CD4+ T cells sorted from blood. Subset specified: CD45RA+ positively selected. This receptor was identified in a man younger than 30 in good health. This CDR3 reads CASSQAGTGKGDTEAFF. The CDR3 DNA follows: TGCGCCAGCAGCCAGGCCGGGACAGGCAAGGGGGACACTGAAGCTTTCTTT.